One and the same sample provided the 19 T cell receptor beta chains below, sequenced in a study of beta chain features in type 1 diabetes. Reverse transcription of all isolated RNA meant that expressed TCRB transcripts were sequenced. Here immunoSEQ multiplex PCR was the method, and the copy in TCRdb shows in-frame clones only, minus some. The profile shows under 400,000 clones, 10% to 15% of them singletons. The sequenced sample consisted of naive CD4+ T cells from blood. Source of these receptors: a man between 18 and 29 years old in good health.

The V call is TRBV7-2, the J call TRBJ2-5; 12 bases line up with TRBD2. The V gene end was trimmed by 6 bases and the J gene end by 5 bases; junction bases not matched to a gene: 7. The length of the CDR3 is 15 residues. Germline V gene data show CDR1 as SGHTA and CDR2 as FQGNSA. This CDR3 reads CASSLLAGGRETQYF. The CDR3, as DNA: TGTGCCAGCAGTCTACTAGCGGGAGGACGGGAGACCCAGTACTTC.

This clone has more than one count but fewer than ten. The gene calls are TRBV7-9 and TRBJ1-5; 7 nucleotides line up with TRBD1. The CDR3 is 14 residues long. The ends lost 5 bases at V and 7 bases at J; junction bases unmatched: 8. The germline V gene encodes CDR1 SEHNR and CDR2 FQNEAQ (reference sequence). The CDR3: CASSTDRSGQPQHF. The CDR3 DNA is TGTGCCAGCAGCACGGACAGGTCAGGACAGCCCCAGCATTTT.

The gene calls are TRBV5-1 and TRBJ2-7; D is perhaps TRBD1 (5 bases). Germline CDR1 reads SGHRS; CDR2 reads YFSETQ. V lost 0 bases, J lost 2 bases, and 9 bases lay in between. The length of the CDR3 is 14 residues. DNA for the CDR3: TGCGCCAGCAGCTTGGCCGCACAGGCCTACGAGCAGTACTTC. It translates to CASSLAAQAYEQYF. Looking up the rest from reference TRBV5-1 and TRBJ2-7 gives the full variable domain: KAGVTQTPRYLIKTRGQQVTLSCSPISGHRSVSWYQQTPGQGLQFLFEYFSETQRNKGNFPGRFSGRQFSNSRSEMNVSTLELGDSALYLCASSLAAQAYEQYFGPGTRLTVT.

This sequence joins TRBV6-5 and TRBJ1-6; TRBD1 agrees at 8 bases. V was pared by 0 bases and J by 9 bases, with 7 bases of the junction left unmatched. The CDR3 runs to 16 residues. Germline loops: CDR1 MNHEY, CDR2 SVGAGI. CDR3 in amino acids: CASSYSNQGAGSPLHF. The CDR3 region has the DNA TGTGCCAGCAGTTACTCGAATCAGGGGGCAGGTTCACCCCTCCACTTT.

The chain couples TRBV20-1 to TRBJ2-1; D not certain. CDR1 is DFQATT and CDR2 is SNEGSKA in the germline V gene (reference sequence). CDR3 length: 11 residues. V was trimmed by 3 bases and J by 10 bases, leaving 10 bases between them. In DNA form, the CDR3 reads TGCAGTGCTAGGCTACTCATCGAGCAGTTCTTC. As protein: CSARLLIEQFF.

The rearrangement links TRBV5-1 to TRBJ1-2, with D unclear. CDR3 length: 13 residues. The germline V and J ends were trimmed by 5 bases and 0 bases, with 8 bases remaining between them. Per germline, CDR1 SGHRS and CDR2 YFSETQ. In DNA form, the CDR3 reads TGCGCCAGCAGGCAGACAACTAACTATGGCTACACCTTC. Its translation is CASRQTTNYGYTF.

This clone occurred a few times. The chain recombines TRBV28 with TRBJ2-7; a weak D match, TRBD1 (7 bases). V lost 6 bases to trimming and J lost 2 bases, with 17 bases between them. The CDR3 length is 15 residues. The germline V gene encodes CDR1 MDHEN and CDR2 SYDVKM. The CDR3: CASSVGGDRAYEQYF. DNA for the CDR3: TGTGCCAGCAGCGTGGGGGGAGACAGGGCCTACGAGCAGTACTTC.

This clone was seen a few times. This chain links TRBV29-1 with TRBJ2-5, with TRBD1 as a possible D gene (5 bases). Germline-derived CDR1 and CDR2 are SQVTM and ANQGSEA. Trimming left V 5 bases short and J 5 bases short, with 12 bases between. This CDR3 has 12 residues. CDR3 region: CSVRGIEETQYF. The CDR3 coding sequence is TGCAGCGTTAGGGGAATTGAGGAGACCCAGTACTTC.

The chain links TRBV29-1 to TRBJ1-1; 8 positions match TRBD1. The CDR3 spans 14 residues. Unmatched junction bases numbered 12, after V lost 7 bases and J lost 5 bases. The germline V gene has CDR1 SQVTM and CDR2 ANQGSEA. CDR3: CSARHRTGLTEAFF. CDR3 coding DNA: TGCAGCGCCAGACACAGGACAGGGTTAACTGAAGCTTTCTTT. Drawing the rest from reference TRBV29-1 and TRBJ1-1, the complete variable domain is SAVISQKPSRDICQRGTSLTIQCQVDSQVTMMFWYRQQPGQSLTLIATANQGSEATYESGFVIDKFPISRPNLTFSTLTVSNMSPEDSSIYLCSARHRTGLTEAFFGQGTRLTVV.

This clone has more than one count but fewer than ten. The chain joins TRBV30 to TRBJ1-1, with D possibly being TRBD1 (5 bases). The CDR3 spans 13 residues. V lost 5 bases, J lost 4 bases, and 14 bases lay in between. Germline V CDR1 and CDR2: GTSNPN, SVGIG (reference sequence). Written as DNA, the CDR3 is TGTGCCTGGGGTCCAGGGTGGGGCACTGAAGCTTTCTTT. It yields the protein CAWGPGWGTEAFF.

V is TRBV7-9 and J is TRBJ2-1, with D maybe TRBD1 (5 bases). Between the trimmed V and J ends, which lost 3 bases and 4 bases, there was a span of 13 bases. CDR3 length: 15 amino acids. From germline, CDR1 is SEHNR and CDR2 FQNEAQ (reference sequence). The CDR3 here is CASSFGEGAYNEQFF. The CDR3 DNA follows: TGTGCCAGCAGCTTCGGAGAAGGGGCTTACAATGAGCAGTTCTTC.

This clone showed up just a few times. This chain uses TRBV5-1 with TRBJ1-6; D might be TRBD1 (5 bases). The length of the CDR3 is 12 residues. The V gene lost 2 bases and the J gene lost 13 bases, with 10 bases spanning the gap. Germline lookup yields CDR1 SGHRS and CDR2 YFSETQ. The CDR3 sequence is CASSFTRVPLHF. Written as DNA, the CDR3 is TGCGCCAGCAGCTTTACCAGGGTTCCCCTCCACTTT.

The rearrangement links TRBV5-4 to TRBJ2-7; 11 bases map to TRBD2. This CDR3 contains 17 residues. With 5 bases clipped from V and 2 bases from J, the junction kept 12 bases outside the gene matches. The germline V gene encodes CDR1 SGHNT and CDR2 YYREEE (reference sequence). The CDR3 DNA is TGTGCCAGCAGTCGAGGACTAGCGGGCACACCACCCTACGAGCAGTACTTC. Translating it yields CASSRGLAGTPPYEQYF.

A few counts support this clone. This chain links TRBV30 with TRBJ1-2; D might be TRBD1 (5 bases). The germline V gene has CDR1 GTSNPN and CDR2 SVGIG (reference sequence). CDR3 length: 11 amino acids. Trimming shortened V by 4 bases and J by 7 bases, and 10 bases separated the two germline ends. This chain's CDR3 is CAWTADSGYTF. DNA of the CDR3: TGTGCCTGGACAGCCGACAGTGGCTACACCTTC.

The V call is TRBV7-8, the J call TRBJ2-7; 9 nucleotides match TRBD1. This CDR3 contains 14 residues. The V gene end was trimmed by 1 base and the J gene end by 7 bases; junction bases not matched to a gene: 5. Germline V gene lookup returns CDR1 SGHVS and CDR2 FQNEAQ. For the CDR3, the DNA is TGTGCCAGCAGCTTAGGGGACAGGGTGGGAGAGCAGTACTTC. Its protein product is CASSLGDRVGEQYF.

This clone occurred a few times. The CDR3 DNA sequence: TGTGCCAGCAGCTTAGAAGGGACAGAACACTCTTCGATACATGGCTACACCTTC. Its translation: CASSLEGTEHSSIHGYTF. The chain uses TRBV7-2 and TRBJ1-2; 7 bases agree with TRBD1. Germline trimming cut 1 base from V and 6 bases from J; bases unmatched to any gene: 17. Per the germline V gene, CDR1 is SGHTA and CDR2 is FQGNSA. The CDR3 spans 18 residues.

This clone turned up a few times. The sample holds other DNA sequences that translate to the same CDR3. This rearrangement joins TRBV5-4 to TRBJ2-5; 9 bases fit TRBD1. Germline CDR1 and CDR2: SGHNT and YYREEE (reference sequence). V was clipped by 2 bases and J by 4 bases; unmatched bases: 0. There are 13 residues in the CDR3. Here the CDR3 DNA reads TGTGCCAGCAGCTTACAGGGGGCAGAGACCCAGTACTTC. This encodes CASSLQGAETQYF.

The chain employs TRBV9 and TRBJ1-3; D unclear. Germline CDR1 and CDR2: SGDLS and YYNGEE. The V and J ends lost 1 base and 10 bases respectively, with 9 bases between them. The CDR3 contains 12 residues. The CDR3 region has the DNA TGTGCCAGCAGCGTAAAAGGCGGTACCATATATTTT. It is translated as CASSVKGGTIYF.

This clone was detected a few times. The rearrangement joins TRBV5-4 to TRBJ2-3; 8 bases are shared with TRBD2. J gave up 3 bases and V 1 base, and 7 bases lay outside the gene matches. Germline V gives CDR1 SGHNT, CDR2 YYREEE (reference sequence). The CDR3 runs 16 residues. This chain's CDR3 is CASSLFSGGMTDTQYF. In nucleotides, the CDR3 is TGTGCCAGCAGCTTGTTTTCGGGGGGGATGACAGATACGCAGTATTTT.